This is a list of T cell receptor beta chains from one sample in a study of blood T cells in healthy people across ages. TCRdb re-analysed the 5' RACE reads in MiXCR, keeping a single row per CDR3 protein. The data hold about 1.4 million distinct CDR3 sequences, with 59% observed a single time. The sequenced material came from blood. All receptors come from a man in his late teens or twenties in good health. The CDR3 runs from the conserved cysteine through the conserved F or W. D genes are given only for firm matches. The size field is filled for only some rows; it gives once, few, many or a size class.

j_call v_call clone_size d_call cdr3_aa cdr3_nt
TRBJ2-5 TRBV3-1 once - CASSQIGLGGETQYF TGTGCCAGCAGCCAAATTGGGTTGGGGGGAGAGACCCAGTACTTC
TRBJ2-3 TRBV29-1 few - CSVVGTRDTQYF TGCAGCGTGGTGGGGACACGGGATACGCAGTATTTT
TRBJ2-3 TRBV20-1 - TRBD2 CSARLAGGDTDTQYF TGCAGTGCTAGATTAGCGGGGGGGGACACAGATACGCAGTATTTT
TRBJ2-7 TRBV7-8 - - CASSLAGGNGREQYF TGTGCCAGCAGCTTAGCGGGCGGGAACGGGCGGGAGCAGTACTTC
TRBJ1-2 TRBV4-2 - TRBD1 CASRLGPGGDYGYTF TGTGCCAGCAGGCTCGGACCAGGGGGTGACTATGGCTACACCTTC
TRBJ2-1 TRBV20-1 - TRBD2 CSAWGLAGNEQFF TGCAGTGCGTGGGGACTAGCGGGGAATGAGCAGTTCTTC
TRBJ1-5 TRBV15 once - CATSREGGPQPQHF TGTGCCACCAGCAGAGAAGGAGGGCCGCAGCCCCAGCATTTT
TRBJ2-5 TRBV4-1 - - CASSQHTGTRINEQYF TGCGCCAGCAGCCAGCACACAGGGACAAGAATCAATGAGCAGTACTTC
TRBJ2-1 TRBV6-2/TRBV6-3 once TRBD2 CASSYSVASGGWNEQFF TGTGCCAGCAGTTACTCGGTGGCCAGCGGGGGGTGGAATGAGCAGTTCTTC
TRBJ1-2 TRBV27 once TRBD1 CASSLAGTGGEGYTF TGTGCCAGCAGTTTAGCGGGGACAGGGGGTGAGGGCTACACCTTC
TRBJ2-7 TRBV29-1 few TRBD1 CSAATGVNEQYF TGCAGCGCAGCAACAGGGGTGAACGAGCAGTACTTC
TRBJ1-1 TRBV11-2 once - CASIPPSPYAEAFF TGTGCCAGCATCCCTCCTTCCCCGTACGCTGAAGCTTTCTTT
TRBJ1-1 TRBV29-1 - - CSGGISGNTEAFF TGCAGCGGGGGGATCTCAGGGAACACTGAAGCTTTCTTT
TRBJ2-7 TRBV15 - TRBD1 CATSRAHPQGACEQYF TGTGCCACCAGCAGAGCCCATCCACAGGGGGCGTGTGAGCAGTACTTC
TRBJ1-5 TRBV27 - - CASSPSRGGRPQHF TGTGCCAGCAGTCCGAGTCGGGGAGGGAGGCCCCAGCATTTT
TRBJ2-5 TRBV5-5 - TRBD2 CASSPGLAGTRKTQYF TGTGCCAGCAGCCCGGGACTAGCGGGAACCAGGAAGACCCAGTACTTC
TRBJ2-7 TRBV27 few - CASSLQRAYEQYF TGTGCCAGCAGTTTACAAAGGGCCTACGAGCAGTACTTC
TRBJ1-2 TRBV20-1 - - CSAREGGLAGYTF TGCAGTGCTAGAGAGGGGGGGTTGGCCGGCTACACCTTC
TRBJ1-5 TRBV5-1 - - CASSYSGYSNQPQHF TGCGCCAGCAGCTACAGTGGATATAGCAATCAGCCCCAGCATTTT
TRBJ1-2 TRBV10-1 - - CASSESGRAGGYTF TGCGCCAGCAGTGAGTCTGGCAGGGCGGGAGGCTACACCTTC
TRBJ2-1 TRBV10-3 - TRBD2 CATRLSGRGGNEQFF TGTGCCACCAGACTTAGCGGGAGAGGCGGAAATGAGCAGTTCTTC
TRBJ2-1 TRBV7-2 - TRBD2 CASSNIPSGRSYNEQFF TGTGCCAGCAGCAACATCCCTAGCGGGCGATCCTACAATGAGCAGTTCTTC
TRBJ2-5 TRBV12-3/TRBV12-4 few TRBD1 CASSLDRATQYF TGTGCCAGCAGCCTTGACAGGGCCACCCAGTACTTC